The 8 T cell receptor beta chains below all came from one sample that was sequenced in a study of shared clonotypes between healthy human individuals. Using immunoSEQ multiplex PCR, the repertoire was profiled, and TCRdb retains in-frame clones only, with some absent. The data hold fewer than 650,000 clones, with 70% to 80% observed a single time. Sequencing input: PBMCs. These TCRs come from a woman in her forties in good health. Some clones in this sample may be carry-over from other donors' samples.

As concerns this clone: The sample has other DNA sequences that encode this CDR3 too. The genes are TRBV5-1 and TRBJ1-3; 9 nucleotides agree with TRBD1. Losses at the gene ends were 4 bases for V and 2 bases for J; bases not matched to a gene: 4. This CDR3 has 15 amino acids. CDR1 SGHRS and CDR2 YFSETQ come from the germline V gene. The CDR3 loop is CASSQGTGTGNTIYF. DNA of the CDR3: TGCGCCAGCAGCCAAGGGACAGGGACTGGAAACACCATATATTTT.

This chain uses TRBV5-1 with TRBJ1-1, with a weak D call TRBD1 (6 bases). CDR1 and CDR2 from the germline V gene are SGHRS and YFSETQ. The CDR3 runs 15 residues. Between the trimmed V and J ends, which lost 4 bases and 8 bases, there was a span of 21 bases. The CDR3 region has the DNA TGCGCCAGCAGCAGGGTGGGCAGGGGAGGTGGAGAAGCTTTCTTT. This codes for CASSRVGRGGGEAFF.

With regard to this clone: Other DNA variants within this sample encode the same CDR3. The V and J genes are TRBV28 and TRBJ2-7; D call uncertain. The CDR3 is 13 residues long. Trimming shortened V by 6 bases and J by 0 bases, and 9 bases separated the two germline ends. Germline values: CDR1 MDHEN, CDR2 SYDVKM. The CDR3 DNA is TGTGCCAGCAGCCCAGGAAGCTCCTACGAGCAGTACTTC. This gives the protein CASSPGSSYEQYF.

The chain recombines TRBV5-5 with TRBJ2-1, with a possible D match to TRBD2 (6 bases). Germline assignment: CDR1 SGHKS and CDR2 YYEKEE (reference sequence). V shed 1 base and J shed 4 bases, with 21 bases lying between them. The CDR3 is made up of 18 amino acids. CDR3 sequence: CASSLRWVGASEYNEQFF. In DNA, the CDR3 is TGTGCCAGCAGCTTGAGATGGGTTGGGGCTAGCGAGTACAATGAGCAGTTCTTC.

This clone was picked up one time. The rearrangement links TRBV19 to TRBJ2-3; 7 bases fit TRBD1. CDR3 length: 15 amino acids. Germline CDR1 is LNHDA and CDR2 is SQIVND (reference sequence). J gave up 1 base and V 5 bases, and 6 bases lay outside the gene matches. The CDR3 sequence: CASSPEQGGTDTQYF. CDR3 bases: TGTGCCAGTAGTCCAGAGCAGGGGGGCACAGATACGCAGTATTTT.

Comments on this clone: A clone one base away is much larger, so this may be a read error. The sample has other DNA sequences that encode this CDR3 too. The genes are TRBV18 and TRBJ2-2, with no clear D. This CDR3 has 17 amino acids. Trimming left V 1 base short and J 0 bases short, with 12 bases between. The germline V gene has CDR1 KGHSH and CDR2 LQKENI. CDR3 nucleotide sequence: TGTGCCAGCTCACCACGGCGAGAGCTTACGAACACCGGGGAGCTGTTTTTT. Protein: CASSPRRELTNTGELFF.

This chain connects TRBV6-6 to TRBJ1-1; TRBD1 agrees at 10 bases. Losses at the gene ends were 6 bases for V and 1 base for J; bases not matched to a gene: 2. Germline V gene data show CDR1 as MNHNY and CDR2 as SVGAGI (reference sequence). The CDR3 covers 14 residues. The CDR3: CASRDRGGNTEAFF. The CDR3 DNA reads TGTGCCAGCAGGGACAGGGGGGGGAACACTGAAGCTTTCTTT.

In this sample, this clone turned up once. The chain is built from TRBV6-1 and TRBJ2-2; D is undetermined. Germline CDR1 MNHNS, CDR2 SASEGT. Trimming pared 8 bases from V and 0 bases from J, leaving 7 bases between. The CDR3 is 13 amino acids. The CDR3 sequence is CASVASNTGELFF. The CDR3 coding sequence is TGTGCCAGCGTCGCCTCGAACACCGGGGAGCTGTTTTTT.